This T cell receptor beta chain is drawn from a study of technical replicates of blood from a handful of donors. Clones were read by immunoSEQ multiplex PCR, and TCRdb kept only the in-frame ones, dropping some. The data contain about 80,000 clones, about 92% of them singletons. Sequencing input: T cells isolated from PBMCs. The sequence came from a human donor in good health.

This CDR3 is CASSQDPGRDGYTF. CDR3 in DNA: TGTGCCAGCAGTCAGGACCCTGGGCGGGATGGCTACACCTTC. The chain recombines TRBV5-4 with TRBJ1-2; D ambiguous. V was shortened by 5 bases and J by 6 bases, with 17 bases between the two germline ends. The V gene's germline CDR1 is SGHNT and CDR2 YYREEE (reference sequence). This CDR3 comprises 14 residues.